A single sample gave rise to the 20 T cell receptor beta chains below, sequenced in a study of blood T cell repertoires in COVID-19. Assay: immunoSEQ multiplex PCR; the TCRdb copy retains only in-frame clones and omits some. This sample has about 210,000 clones; about nine tenths occur once, and the top ten carry about 5%. Specimen: peripheral blood. Receptors originate from a woman aged 40 to 55 with acute or convalescent COVID-19.

J is TRBJ1-4 and V is TRBV27; 9 nucleotides line up with TRBD1. V lost 8 bases and J lost 11; bases outside the gene matches: 18. Germline V gene lookup returns CDR1 MNHEY and CDR2 SMNVEV (reference sequence). This CDR3 contains 16 residues. The CDR3 sequence is CASGGLLGTGRGKLFF. The CDR3 DNA follows: TGTGCCAGCGGGGGGTTATTGGGGACAGGGAGGGGGAAACTGTTTTTT.

The chain recombines TRBV2 with TRBJ1-5, with 9 bases fitting TRBD1. Germline CDR1 and CDR2: SNHLY and FYNNEI. The CDR3 length is 15 residues. V dropped 9 bases and J dropped 4; count of bases not matched to a gene: 10. CDR3 loop: CASTEEGTGNQPQHF. CDR3 nucleotide sequence: TGTGCCAGTACCGAGGAGGGGACAGGGAATCAGCCCCAGCATTTT.

The chain links TRBV14 to TRBJ1-6; D remains unclear. CDR3 length equals 13 residues. CDR1 is SGHDN and CDR2 is FVKESK in the germline V gene. V lost 3 bases to trimming and J lost 9 bases, with 9 bases between them. The CDR3: CASSQAEGSPLHF. The DNA for the CDR3 is TGTGCCAGCAGCCAGGCAGAGGGTTCACCCCTCCACTTT.

The chain joins TRBV28 to TRBJ1-1; D gene ambiguous. Germline loops: CDR1 MDHEN, CDR2 SYDVKM. With 6 bases removed from V and 4 bases from J, the gap between germline ends came to 15 bases. CDR3 length: 14 residues. The CDR3 loop reads CASSAPLRGTEAFF. The DNA of the CDR3 is TGTGCCAGCAGCGCACCTCTCCGCGGCACTGAAGCTTTCTTT.

This clone was detected only once. The chain carries TRBV7-2 and TRBJ2-7; TRBD1 agrees at 9 bases. With 5 bases clipped from V and 2 bases from J, the junction kept 7 bases outside the gene matches. This CDR3 has 15 amino acids. Germline CDR1 is SGHTA and CDR2 is FQGNSA. CDR3 in amino acids: CASSDLDRGPYEQYV. DNA of the CDR3: TGTGCCAGCAGCGACCTGGACAGGGGACCCTACGAGCAGTACGTC.

The V and J genes are TRBV12-3 or TRBV12-4 and TRBJ1-4; maybe TRBD1 (6 bases). Between the trimmed V and J ends, which lost 6 bases and 6 bases, there was a span of 11 bases. The CDR3 runs to 13 residues. CDR3 in amino acids: CASSFNRDEKLFF. CDR3 DNA: TGTGCCAGCAGCTTCAACAGGGATGAAAAACTGTTTTTT.

The chain carries TRBV12-3 or TRBV12-4 and TRBJ1-2; weak D call: TRBD1 (5 bases). The CDR3 sequence is 13 residues long. V dropped 1 base and J dropped 4 bases, with 7 bases sitting between them. Here the CDR3 reads CASSLVGGYGYTF. The CDR3 DNA reads TGTGCCAGCAGTTTAGTCGGGGGCTATGGCTACACCTTC.

This rearrangement joins TRBV5-1 to TRBJ1-1; 8 positions agree with TRBD1. The CDR3 loop spans 14 amino acids. V lost 4 bases to trimming and J lost 5 bases; unmatched junction nucleotides: 7. Germline V CDR1 and CDR2: SGHRS, YFSETQ. The CDR3: CASSGLQGETEAFF. The CDR3 DNA is TGCGCCAGCAGCGGACTACAGGGGGAGACTGAAGCTTTCTTT.

This clone was recorded once. The CDR3 here is CASSLGPGRGYTF. The DNA for the CDR3 is TGTGCCAGCAGCTTAGGCCCAGGGAGGGGCTACACCTTC. The chain uses TRBV7-9 and TRBJ1-2, with a possible D match to TRBD1 (5 bases). Germline values: CDR1 SEHNR, CDR2 FQNEAQ (reference sequence). The V end lost 1 base, the J end lost 8 bases, and 11 bases lay between the germline ends. The CDR3 is 13 amino acids. Variable domain in full (rest from reference TRBV7-9 and TRBJ1-2): DTGVSQNPRHKITKRGQNVTFRCDPISEHNRLYWYRQTLGQGPEFLTYFQNEAQLEKSRLLSDRFSAERPKGSFSTLEIQRTEQGDSAMYLCASSLGPGRGYTFGSGTRLTVV.

The rearrangement joins TRBV9 to TRBJ1-2; a possible D gene is TRBD1 (5 bases). This CDR3 is 14 amino acids long. V was cut by 0 bases and J by 7 bases, with 13 bases left in between. Germline V gene sequence: CDR1 SGDLS, CDR2 YYNGEE. The CDR3 DNA reads as TGTGCCAGCAGCGTAGGGATGGGACTTACTGGCTACACCTTC. Protein product: CASSVGMGLTGYTF.

This chain joins TRBV7-6 and TRBJ2-1; 10 bases align to TRBD2. V lost 4 bases, J lost 0 bases, and 18 bases stayed unmatched. The CDR3 has 21 residues. The germline gives CDR1 SGHVS, CDR2 FNYEAQ. The CDR3 is CASSSVLLAGDLRGSYNEQFF. In nucleotides, the CDR3 is TGTGCCAGCAGCTCCGTCCTTCTAGCGGGGGATTTAAGGGGCTCCTACAATGAGCAGTTCTTC.

This chain uses TRBV28 with TRBJ1-5; D gene ambiguous. The CDR3 length is 14 residues. Trimming left V 5 bases short and J 7 bases short, with 15 bases between. In germline, CDR1 is MDHEN, CDR2 SYDVKM. The CDR3 sequence: CASSSGRRRQPQHF. CDR3 sequence (DNA): TGTGCCAGCAGTAGCGGACGCCGGCGGCAGCCCCAGCATTTT.

V and J are TRBV9 and TRBJ1-1; no clear D gene. Trimming took off 0 bases at V and 7 bases at J, with 10 bases between the two ends. Germline CDR1 is SGDLS and CDR2 is YYNGEE. The CDR3 runs 13 residues. The DNA for the CDR3 is TGTGCCAGCAGCGTAGAGGTAGCCAGTGAAGCTTTCTTT. Translating gives CASSVEVASEAFF.

This clone was detected a few times. J is TRBJ1-5 and V is TRBV6-5; no clear D gene. V lost 2 bases and J lost 0, with 8 bases in between. Germline V gives CDR1 MNHEY, CDR2 SVGAGI. The CDR3 extends over 15 amino acids. Written as DNA, the CDR3 is TGTGCCAGCAGTTACAATCCGTATAGCAATCAGCCCCAGCATTTT. This sequence encodes CASSYNPYSNQPQHF.

This chain connects TRBV30 to TRBJ2-3, with TRBD2 as a possible D gene (5 bases). Trimming cost V 7 bases and J 3 bases, with 23 bases left between them. CDR1 and CDR2 from the germline V gene are GTSNPN and SVGIG (reference sequence). The CDR3 is 16 amino acids. CDR3 sequence: CAYQLASRPLTDTQYF. In DNA form, the CDR3 reads TGTGCCTATCAATTGGCTAGCAGACCCTTAACAGATACGCAGTATTTT.

The chain has TRBV2 and TRBJ1-2; 9 bases are shared with TRBD1. The germline CDR1 and CDR2 sequences are SNHLY and FYNNEI. Trimming at V came to 8 bases and at J to 6 bases, leaving 7 bases not matched to a gene. This CDR3 has 13 residues. CDR3 protein: CASVARTGDGYTF. In nucleotides, the CDR3 is TGTGCCAGCGTAGCAAGGACAGGGGATGGCTACACCTTC.

V is TRBV30 and J is TRBJ2-1, with D perhaps TRBD2 (7 bases). V gave up 2 bases and J gave up 9 bases, with 11 bases separating them. Germline assignment: CDR1 GTSNPN and CDR2 SVGIG (reference sequence). This CDR3 is 12 amino acids long. The CDR3 here is CAWSTGRGEQFF. The CDR3 coding sequence is TGTGCCTGGAGTACAGGGAGGGGTGAGCAGTTCTTC.

The chain joins TRBV4-1 to TRBJ1-1; 7 bases are shared with TRBD1. CDR3 length equals 15 residues. Germline V lookup: CDR1 MGHRA, CDR2 YSYEKL. V lost 0 bases, J lost 2 bases, and 3 bases stayed unmatched. CDR3 bases: TGCGCCAGCAGCCAAGAGGAGGGGGCAAACACTGAAGCTTTCTTT. It codes for CASSQEEGANTEAFF.

This sequence joins TRBV10-1 and TRBJ2-3; 7 nucleotides agree with TRBD1. CDR3 length: 15 residues. With V trimmed by 3 bases and J by 3 bases, 6 bases remained unmatched. Germline assignment: CDR1 WNHNN and CDR2 SYGVQD (reference sequence). CDR3 sequence (DNA): TGCGCCAGCAGTGAATATCAGGGGGAGACAGATACGCAGTATTTT. This translates into CASSEYQGETDTQYF.

The rearrangement joins TRBV5-6 to TRBJ2-6; D is ambiguous. This CDR3 contains 13 residues. Germline CDR1 reads SGHDT; CDR2 reads YYEEEE. V dropped 5 bases and J dropped 3 bases, with 6 bases sitting between them. The CDR3, as DNA: TGTGCCAGCAGGGTGAGTGGGGCCAACGTCCTGACTTTC. Translating it yields CASRVSGANVLTF. The entire variable domain, with the rest obtained from reference TRBV5-6 and TRBJ2-6, is as follows: DAGVTQSPTHLIKTRGQQVTLRCSPKSGHDTVSWYQQALGQGPQFIFQYYEEEERQRGNFPDRFSGHQFPNYSSELNVNALLLGDSALYLCASRVSGANVLTFGAGSRLTVL.